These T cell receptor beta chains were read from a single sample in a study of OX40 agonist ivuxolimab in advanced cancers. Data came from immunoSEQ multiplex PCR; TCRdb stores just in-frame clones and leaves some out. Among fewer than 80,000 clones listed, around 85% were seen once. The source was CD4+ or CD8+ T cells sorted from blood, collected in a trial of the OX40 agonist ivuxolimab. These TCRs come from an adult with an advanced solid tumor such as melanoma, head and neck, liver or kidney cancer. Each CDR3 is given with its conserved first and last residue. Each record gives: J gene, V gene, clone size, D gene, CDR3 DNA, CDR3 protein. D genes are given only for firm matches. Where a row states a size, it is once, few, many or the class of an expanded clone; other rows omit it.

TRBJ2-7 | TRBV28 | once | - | TGTGCCAGCAGTTTATTCGCAGGAGGCTCGAGACAGTACTTC | CASSLFAGGSRQYF
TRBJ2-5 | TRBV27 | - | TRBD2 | TGTGCCAGCAGTTCTAGCGGGAGGGTCTGGGAGACCCAGTACTTC | CASSSSGRVWETQYF
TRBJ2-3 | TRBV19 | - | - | TGTGCCAGTAGTATGACGGGGGGCACAGATACGCAGTATTTT | CASSMTGGTDTQYF
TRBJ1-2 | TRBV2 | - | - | TGTGCCAGCAGTGAAAGTGGCTACACCTTC | CASSESGYTF
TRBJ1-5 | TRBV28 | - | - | TGTGCCAGCAGCCTACGGGGGGGGTTGGGTGGCAATCAGCCCCAGCATTTT | CASSLRGGLGGNQPQHF
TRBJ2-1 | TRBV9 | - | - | TGTGCCAGCAGCGTAGAAGGAGGGTCCTACAATGAGCAGTTCTTC | CASSVEGGSYNEQFF
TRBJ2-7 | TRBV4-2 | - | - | TGTGCCAGCAGCCAAGTTTTGGACGAGCAGTACTTC | CASSQVLDEQYF
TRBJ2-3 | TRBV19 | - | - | TGTGCCAGTACTATGGAGGGGTCCACAGATACGCAGTATTTT | CASTMEGSTDTQYF
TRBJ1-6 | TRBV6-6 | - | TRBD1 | TGTGCCAGCAGCCGGGACGACAGGGCCGTCGGGTCACCCCTCCACTTT | CASSRDDRAVGSPLHF
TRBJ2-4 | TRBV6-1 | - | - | TGTGCCAGCAGTGCGGCCTCAGGGGACGTAGCCAAAAACATTCAGTACTTC | CASSAASGDVAKNIQYF
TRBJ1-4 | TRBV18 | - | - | TGTGCCAGCTCACCACCAGATTTCGGAGGTCGGGAAAAACTGTTTTTT | CASSPPDFGGREKLFF
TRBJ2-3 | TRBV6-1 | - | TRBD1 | TGTGCCAGCAGTGGGGGACAGTGGTCAGATACGCAGTATTTT | CASSGGQWSDTQYF
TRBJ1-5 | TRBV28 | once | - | TGTGCCAGCAGTTTCCGATCAAGGGGGAGCAATCAGCCCCAGCATTTT | CASSFRSRGSNQPQHF
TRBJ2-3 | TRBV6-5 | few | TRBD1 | TGTGCCAGCAGCCGCGGGACAGGGGGAACGGATACGCAGTATTTT | CASSRGTGGTDTQYF
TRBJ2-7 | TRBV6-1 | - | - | TGTGCCAGCAGTGAAGGCCCCAGGGACCTCTCCTACGAGCAGTACTTC | CASSEGPRDLSYEQYF
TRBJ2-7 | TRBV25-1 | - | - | TGTGCCAGCAGTGAGAGGAATGGACGGCCAGACTACGAGCAGTACTTC | CASSERNGRPDYEQYF
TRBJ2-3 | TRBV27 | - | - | TGTGCCAGCAGTTTATGGGGAACTAGCACAGATACGCAGTATTTT | CASSLWGTSTDTQYF
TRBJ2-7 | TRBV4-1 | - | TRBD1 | TGCGCCAGCAGCGGTAACAGGGGAACCTACGAGCAGTACTTC | CASSGNRGTYEQYF
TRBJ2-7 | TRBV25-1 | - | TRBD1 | TGTGCCAGCAGACTGACAGGGGGAGAGGCCGAGCAGTACTTC | CASRLTGGEAEQYF
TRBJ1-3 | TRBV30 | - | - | TGTGCCTACACGTTTCTCTCTGGAAACACCATATATTTT | CAYTFLSGNTIYF
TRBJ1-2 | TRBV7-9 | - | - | TGTGCCAGCAGCTTAGGTCAGAACTATGGCTACACCTTC | CASSLGQNYGYTF
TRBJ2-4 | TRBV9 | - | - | TGTGCCAGCAGCGTACAGGATACCAAAAACATTCAGTACTTC | CASSVQDTKNIQYF
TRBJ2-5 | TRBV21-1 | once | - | TGTGCCAGCCTGCCAGGGACAGTGACGGAGACCCAGTACTTC | CASLPGTVTETQYF
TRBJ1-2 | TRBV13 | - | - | TGTGCCAGCAGCGCCAGACGGGTCGGGGACTATGGCTACACCTTC | CASSARRVGDYGYTF
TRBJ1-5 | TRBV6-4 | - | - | TGTGCCAGCAAAGGGGAGCCTGATAGCAATCAGCCCCAGCATTTT | CASKGEPDSNQPQHF
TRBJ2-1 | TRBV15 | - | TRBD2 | TGTGCCACCAGCAAGCCTAGCGGGGGAGACAATGAGCAGTTCTTC | CATSKPSGGDNEQFF
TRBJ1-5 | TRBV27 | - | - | TGTGCCAGCACGGACCGACTCAATCAGCCCCAGCATTTT | CASTDRLNQPQHF
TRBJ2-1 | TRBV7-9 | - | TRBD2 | TGTGCCAGCAGCCTAGGGTCGGGAGGTTCATACAATGAGCAGTTCTTC | CASSLGSGGSYNEQFF